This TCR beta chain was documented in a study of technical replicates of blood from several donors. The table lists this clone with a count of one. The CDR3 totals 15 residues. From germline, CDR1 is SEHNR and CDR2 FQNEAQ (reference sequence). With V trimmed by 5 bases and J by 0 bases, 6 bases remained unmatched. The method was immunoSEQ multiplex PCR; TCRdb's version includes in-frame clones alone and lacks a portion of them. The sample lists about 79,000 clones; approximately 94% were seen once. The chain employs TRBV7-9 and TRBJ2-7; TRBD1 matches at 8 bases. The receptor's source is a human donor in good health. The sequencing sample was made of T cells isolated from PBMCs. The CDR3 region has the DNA TGTGCCAGCAGCCCCCGGGACAGGAGCTCCTACGAGCAGTACTTC. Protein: CASSPRDRSSYEQYF.